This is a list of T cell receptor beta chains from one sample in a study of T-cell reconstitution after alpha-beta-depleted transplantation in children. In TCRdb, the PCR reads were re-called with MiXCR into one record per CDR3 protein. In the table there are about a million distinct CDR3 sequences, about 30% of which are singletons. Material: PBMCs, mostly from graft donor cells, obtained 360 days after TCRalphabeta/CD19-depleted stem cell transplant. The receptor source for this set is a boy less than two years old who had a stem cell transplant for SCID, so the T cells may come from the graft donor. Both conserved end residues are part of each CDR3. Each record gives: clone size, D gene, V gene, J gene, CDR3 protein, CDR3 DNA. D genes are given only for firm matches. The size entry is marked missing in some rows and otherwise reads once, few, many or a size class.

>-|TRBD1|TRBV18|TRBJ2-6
CASSPLRTGGSAGANVLTF
TGTGCCAGCTCACCACTCCGGACAGGGGGCTCAGCTGGGGCCAACGTCCTGACTTTC
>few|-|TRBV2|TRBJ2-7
CASSPPVVTYEQYF
TGTGCCAGCAGCCCTCCGGTCGTCACCTACGAGCAGTACTTC
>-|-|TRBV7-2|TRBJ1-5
CASSLLGVGQPQHF
TGTGCCAGCAGCTTATTGGGGGTGGGACAGCCCCAGCATTTT
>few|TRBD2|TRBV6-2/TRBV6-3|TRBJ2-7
CASSEPTSVGSYEQYF
TGTGCCAGCAGCGAGCCTACTAGCGTCGGATCCTACGAGCAGTACTTC
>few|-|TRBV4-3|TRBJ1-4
CASSQDGGTANEKLFF
TGCGCCAGCAGCCAAGATGGGGGTACGGCTAATGAAAAACTGTTTTTT
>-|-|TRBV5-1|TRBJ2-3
CASSSETGPTDTQYF
TGCGCCAGCAGCTCAGAGACAGGCCCCACAGATACGCAGTATTTT
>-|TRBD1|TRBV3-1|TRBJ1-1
CASSQASGGGTEAFF
TGTGCCAGCAGCCAAGCCTCAGGGGGCGGCACTGAAGCTTTCTTT
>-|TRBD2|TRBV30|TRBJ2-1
CAWTGLGSNEQFF
TGTGCCTGGACGGGACTAGGGAGCAATGAGCAGTTCTTC
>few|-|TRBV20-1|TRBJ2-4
CSVGRAKNIQYF
TGCAGTGTCGGCAGGGCCAAAAACATTCAGTACTTC
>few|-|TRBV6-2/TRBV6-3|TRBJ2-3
CASSNTLTTDTQYF
TGTGCCAGCAGTAATACGTTAACCACAGATACGCAGTATTTT
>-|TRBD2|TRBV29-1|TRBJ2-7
CSVEQRGYEQYF
TGCAGCGTTGAACAGCGGGGTTACGAGCAGTACTTC
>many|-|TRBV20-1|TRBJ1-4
CSALPGGADNEKLFF
TGCAGTGCCCTACCCGGGGGGGCTGATAATGAAAAACTGTTTTTT
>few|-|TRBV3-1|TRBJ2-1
CASSQLGDTYNEQFF
TGTGCCAGCAGCCAACTCGGCGACACCTACAATGAGCAGTTCTTC
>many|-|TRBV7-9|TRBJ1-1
CASSLGAGDYTEAFF
TGTGCCAGCAGCTTAGGCGCCGGGGATTACACTGAAGCTTTCTTT
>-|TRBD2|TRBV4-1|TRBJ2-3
CASSPRDYLDTQYF
TGCGCCAGCAGCCCGCGGGACTATCTGGATACGCAGTATTTT
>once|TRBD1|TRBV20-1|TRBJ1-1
CSVQGASFF
TGCAGTGTGCAGGGGGCGTCTTTCTTT
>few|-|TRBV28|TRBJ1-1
CASSFATEAFF
TGTGCCAGCAGTTTTGCGACTGAAGCTTTCTTT
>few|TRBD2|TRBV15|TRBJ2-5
CATTPGGQETQYF
TGTGCCACCACTCCCGGGGGGCAAGAGACCCAGTACTTC
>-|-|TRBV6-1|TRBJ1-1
CASRKQGTNTEAFF
TGTGCCAGCAGAAAACAGGGTACTAACACTGAAGCTTTCTTT
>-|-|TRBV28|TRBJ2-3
CASSSSVETEDQGDTQYF
TGTGCCAGCAGTTCATCCGTTGAGACCGAAGACCAGGGAGATACGCAGTATTTT
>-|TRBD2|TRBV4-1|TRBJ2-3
CASSKGIAGGQSDTQYF
TGCGCCAGCAGCAAAGGGATAGCGGGGGGGCAGTCAGATACGCAGTATTTT
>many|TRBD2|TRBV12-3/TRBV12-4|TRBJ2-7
CASREGLGTAYEQYF
TGTGCCAGCCGGGAGGGACTGGGCACGGCTTACGAGCAGTACTTC
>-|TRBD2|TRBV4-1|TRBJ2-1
CASSHPAGVRLAGVEQFF
TGCGCCAGCAGCCATCCCGCCGGGGTGCGACTAGCGGGGGTTGAGCAGTTCTTC
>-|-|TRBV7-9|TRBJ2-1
CASSLGLDTMNNEQFF
TGTGCCAGCAGCTTAGGACTGGACACAATGAACAATGAGCAGTTCTTC
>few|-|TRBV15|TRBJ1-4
CATSRDDRSGEKLFF
TGTGCCACCAGCAGAGACGACCGGAGCGGTGAAAAACTGTTTTTT
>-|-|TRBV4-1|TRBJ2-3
CASSSRDTDTQYF
TGCGCCAGCAGCTCCCGGGACACAGATACGCAGTATTTT
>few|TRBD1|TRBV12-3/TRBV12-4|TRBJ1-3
CASSLFGRGLDTIYF
TGTGCCAGCAGTTTATTCGGCAGGGGGCTTGACACCATATATTTT
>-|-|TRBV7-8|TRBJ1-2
CASSWDPSDGYTF
TGTGCCAGCAGCTGGGACCCGTCGGATGGCTACACCTTC
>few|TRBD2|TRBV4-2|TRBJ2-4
CASSQALAGELAKNIQYF
TGTGCCAGCAGCCAAGCTCTAGCGGGGGAGTTAGCCAAAAACATTCAGTACTTC
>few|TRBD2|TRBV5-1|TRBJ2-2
CASSLLGTSGTGELFF
TGCGCCAGCAGCTTGTTGGGGACTAGCGGCACCGGGGAGCTGTTTTTT
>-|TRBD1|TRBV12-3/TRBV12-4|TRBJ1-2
CASSSPDRGRTRGYTF
TGTGCCAGCAGTTCCCCGGACAGGGGGCGGACGCGGGGCTACACCTTC
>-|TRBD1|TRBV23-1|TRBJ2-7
CAGLHDRGERSSYEQYF
TGCGCCGGGCTACACGACAGGGGGGAACGGTCCTCCTACGAGCAGTACTTC
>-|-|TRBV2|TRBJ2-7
CASRMDGAYEQYF
TGTGCCAGCAGGATGGACGGAGCCTACGAGCAGTACTTC
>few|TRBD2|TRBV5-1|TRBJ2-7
CASSTSGGQYEQYF
TGCGCCAGTTCGACTAGCGGGGGACAGTACGAGCAGTACTTC
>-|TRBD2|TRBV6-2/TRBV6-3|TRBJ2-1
CASSFPAGGFVNEQFF
TGTGCCAGCAGTTTTCCCGCGGGGGGCTTTGTCAATGAGCAGTTCTTC
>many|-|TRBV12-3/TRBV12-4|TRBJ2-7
CASSSDYEQYF
TGTGCCAGCAGTTCGGACTACGAGCAGTACTTC
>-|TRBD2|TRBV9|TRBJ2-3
CASSAGLDTDTQYF
TGTGCCAGCAGCGCCGGACTAGACACAGATACGCAGTATTTT
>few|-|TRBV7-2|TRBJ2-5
CASRLKGETQYF
TGTGCCAGCAGGCTTAAGGGAGAGACCCAGTACTTC
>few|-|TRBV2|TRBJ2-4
CASALDELAKNIQYF
TGTGCCAGCGCTTTGGACGAACTAGCCAAAAACATTCAGTACTTC
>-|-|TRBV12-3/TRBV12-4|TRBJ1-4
CASSQIGGAEKLFF
TGTGCCAGCAGTCAGATAGGGGGGGCTGAAAAACTGTTTTTT
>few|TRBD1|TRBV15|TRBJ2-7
CATTPGQNSYEQYF
TGTGCCACCACCCCGGGACAGAACTCCTACGAGCAGTACTTC
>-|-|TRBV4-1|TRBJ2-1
CASSQERRLIGDEQFF
TGCGCCAGCAGCCAAGAACGCCGCCTGATCGGGGATGAGCAGTTCTTC
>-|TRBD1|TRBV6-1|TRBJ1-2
CASKLEGRGQGYTF
TGTGCCAGCAAATTGGAGGGGAGGGGGCAAGGCTACACCTTC
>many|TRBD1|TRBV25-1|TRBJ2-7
CASSESGTGGYEQYF
TGTGCCAGCAGTGAATCGGGGACAGGGGGCTACGAGCAGTACTTC
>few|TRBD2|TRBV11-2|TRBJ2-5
CASSSTSGGYGTQYF
TGTGCCAGCAGCTCAACTAGCGGGGGGTACGGGACCCAGTACTTC
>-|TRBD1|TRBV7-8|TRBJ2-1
CASSWTGRNEQFF
TGTGCCAGCAGCTGGACAGGGAGGAATGAGCAGTTCTTC
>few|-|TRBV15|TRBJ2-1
CATSRFRVHNEQFF
TGTGCCACCAGCAGATTCCGGGTCCACAATGAGCAGTTCTTC
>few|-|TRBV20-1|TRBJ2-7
CSARVQWGPESYEQYF
TGCAGTGCTAGAGTCCAATGGGGGCCGGAGTCCTACGAGCAGTACTTC